This T cell receptor (beta chain) is drawn from a study of blood T cell repertoires in COVID-19. About the study: Collection of acute and convalescent COVID-19 samples took place in the United States, Italy and Spain. In each case, the material was cDNA or gDNA derived from T cells, B-cell-depleted T cells, or PBMCs.

Per the germline V gene, CDR1 is LNHDA and CDR2 is SQIVND (reference sequence). V was clipped by 3 bases and J by 6 bases, with 15 bases between them. The CDR3 is 15 amino acids. In the authors' workflow: Amplification of reference gene primers provided the estimated nucleated cell counts. The table came from immunoSEQ multiplex PCR; TCRdb's copy has only in-frame clones and leaves some out. D and trimming were read from the DNA, whereas the V and J calls and clone size are those reported in that table. The data contain about 41,000 clones, more than 70% of them singletons. Sequenced material: peripheral blood. The rearrangement links TRBV19 to TRBJ1-5; D might be TRBD1 (5 bases). The TCR originated in a woman over 75 with active or convalescent COVID-19. The CDR3 reads CASSIGAASAQPQHF. DNA for the CDR3: TGTGCCAGTAGTATTGGGGCAGCGTCTGCTCAGCCCCAGCATTTT.